A single sample is the source of the 19 T cell receptor beta chains below, sequenced in a study of blood T cell repertoires in COVID-19. Here immunoSEQ multiplex PCR was the method, and the copy in TCRdb shows in-frame clones only, minus some. The sample holds some 300,000 clones, about 88% seen once. The sample consisted of peripheral blood. Every receptor here comes from a man aged 65 to 85 with acute or convalescent COVID-19.

This clone was detected only a few times. The sample has other DNA sequences that encode this CDR3 too. The chain is built from TRBV5-1 and TRBJ2-3; D not resolved. The CDR3 has 13 residues. Germline values: CDR1 SGHRS, CDR2 YFSETQ. Trimming took off 0 bases at V and 4 bases at J, with 6 bases between the two ends. The DNA for the CDR3 is TGCGCCAGCAGCTTGGAACGGGCAGATACGCAGTATTTT. Translated, it gives CASSLERADTQYF.

The chain is built from TRBV5-4 and TRBJ2-1; TRBD1 matches 7 bases. Germline values: CDR1 SGHNT, CDR2 YYREEE (reference sequence). V dropped 4 bases and J dropped 4; count of bases not matched to a gene: 11. The CDR3 is made up of 16 amino acids. CDR3 DNA sequence: TGTGCCAGCAGCCACGGACAGACAGGGTTGTACAATGAGCAGTTCTTC. Translated, it gives CASSHGQTGLYNEQFF.

The rearrangement uses TRBV10-1 and TRBJ1-1; D call uncertain. The length of the CDR3 is 14 residues. Between the trimmed V and J ends, which lost 0 bases and 1 base, there was a span of 6 bases. The germline V gene encodes CDR1 WNHNN and CDR2 SYGVQD (reference sequence). The CDR3 here is CASSESGRNTEAFF. In DNA form, the CDR3 reads TGCGCCAGCAGTGAGTCGGGCAGGAACACTGAAGCTTTCTTT.

The chain joins TRBV19 to TRBJ2-3, with 11 bases lining up with TRBD2. This CDR3 contains 15 residues. V gave up 4 bases and J gave up 7 bases; unmatched junction bases: 7. Germline values: CDR1 LNHDA, CDR2 SQIVND (reference sequence). DNA for the CDR3: TGTGCCAGTAGTACAACTAGCGGGGGTGGTTATACGCAGTATTTT. Its translation is CASSTTSGGGYTQYF.

The chain is built from TRBV7-9 and TRBJ1-2; D is ambiguous. Trimming pared 1 base from V and 6 bases from J, leaving 18 bases between. There are 16 residues in the CDR3. CDR1 and CDR2 from the germline V gene are SEHNR and FQNEAQ (reference sequence). CDR3 coding DNA: TGTGCCAGCAGCTTAGGCGGCTTTACCGCCGGGGATGGCTACACCTTC. It yields the protein CASSLGGFTAGDGYTF.

The genes are TRBV7-2 and TRBJ1-4; tentative D call: TRBD1 (5 bases). The CDR3 contains 14 residues. Trimming took 5 bases from V and 8 from J, leaving 15 bases between them. CDR1 and CDR2 (germline): SGHTA, FQGNSA. The CDR3 region is CASSLRQGQEKLFF. The CDR3 nucleotides are TGTGCCAGCAGCCTCCGGCAGGGCCAGGAAAAACTGTTTTTT.

J is TRBJ1-4 and V is TRBV9; D is undetermined. From germline, CDR1 is SGDLS and CDR2 YYNGEE. Trimming left V 4 bases short and J 1 base short, with 11 bases between. The CDR3 runs 15 residues. CDR3 in amino acids: CASSPGTVTNEKLFF. CDR3 bases: TGTGCCAGCAGCCCGGGAACTGTAACTAATGAAAAACTGTTTTTT.

With regard to this clone: At one end, the junction sequence differs from germline, possibly due to a read error. The rearrangement joins TRBV9 to TRBJ2-5; 8 bases fit TRBD1. Per germline, CDR1 SGDLS and CDR2 YYNGEE. The CDR3 runs to 15 residues. CDR3 protein: CASSVADRDQETQYF. DNA for the CDR3: TGTGCCAGCAGCGTAGCGGACAGGGACCAGGAGACCCAGTACTTC.

The V call is TRBV5-8, the J call TRBJ2-1; 9 bases are shared with TRBD2. V shed 4 bases and J 15 bases; nucleotides not matched to a gene: 8. This CDR3 comprises 12 residues. Germline-derived CDR1 and CDR2 are SGHTS and YDEGEE. CDR3 loop: CASSISGRLWFF. CDR3 bases: TGTGCCAGCAGCATTAGCGGGAGACTATGGTTCTTC.

The chain links TRBV27 to TRBJ2-7, with D tentatively TRBD2 (5 bases). V lost 6 bases to trimming and J lost 1 base, with 13 bases between them. The V gene's germline CDR1 is MNHEY and CDR2 SMNVEV (reference sequence). The CDR3 totals 14 residues. Written as DNA, the CDR3 is TGTGCCAGCAGCAGGACTCCCGAATCCTACGAGCAGTACTTC. Its translation is CASSRTPESYEQYF.

This clone was picked up one time. The rearrangement links TRBV7-3 to TRBJ2-5; D is undetermined. Germline lookup yields CDR1 SGHTA and CDR2 FQGTGA. V lost 0 bases and J 10 bases, leaving 18 bases between the germline ends. This CDR3 has 15 amino acids. The CDR3 nucleotides read TGTGCCAGCAGCTTAACGGCTCCCCCGGCGGATGTCCAGTACTTC. The encoded protein is CASSLTAPPADVQYF.

The CDR3 loop is CASSRVGGYEQYF. Here the CDR3 DNA reads TGTGCCAGCAGCCGGGTGGGGGGTTACGAGCAGTACTTC. The rearrangement joins TRBV7-2 to TRBJ2-7; perhaps TRBD2 as D (6 bases). V lost 5 bases, J lost 4 bases, and 12 bases lay in between. This CDR3 has 13 residues. Germline values: CDR1 SGHTA, CDR2 FQGNSA.

This clone came up once. The rearrangement uses TRBV18 and TRBJ1-4, with D maybe TRBD1 (6 bases). The CDR3 spans 15 residues. Trimming removed 2 bases from V and 4 bases from J, with 11 bases in between. Germline V lookup: CDR1 KGHSH, CDR2 LQKENI. CDR3 protein: CASSPYRVDNEKLFF. DNA for the CDR3: TGTGCCAGCTCACCATACAGGGTTGATAATGAAAAACTGTTTTTT. Full variable domain (outside the CDR3, taken from reference TRBV18 and TRBJ1-4): NAGVMQNPRHLVRRRGQEARLRCSPMKGHSHVYWYRQLPEEGLKFMVYLQKENIIDESGMPKERFSAEFPKEGPSILRIQQVVRGDSAAYFCASSPYRVDNEKLFFGSGTQLSVL.

The CDR3 nucleotides read TGCGCCAGCAGCCCCGACAGGGGGTACGGCTACACCTTC. Protein sequence: CASSPDRGYGYTF. The rearrangement links TRBV4-3 to TRBJ1-2; 9 bases line up with TRBD1. Germline V gene sequence: CDR1 LGHNA, CDR2 YSLEER. The trim removed 4 bases at V and 8 bases at J, leaving 5 bases unmatched. CDR3 length: 13 amino acids.

This chain connects TRBV5-1 to TRBJ1-6; 7 bases agree with TRBD1. Germline V gene data show CDR1 as SGHRS and CDR2 as YFSETQ. V dropped 4 bases and J dropped 6; count of bases not matched to a gene: 7. The CDR3 is made up of 15 amino acids. CDR3 region: CASSLGTASNSPLHF. Written as DNA, the CDR3 is TGCGCCAGCAGCCTCGGGACAGCGAGTAATTCACCCCTCCACTTT.

The V gene is TRBV4-1, the J gene TRBJ1-6; perhaps TRBD1 as D (5 bases). Germline loops: CDR1 MGHRA, CDR2 YSYEKL. CDR3 length: 15 residues. Trimming stripped 2 bases from V and 10 bases from J, with 15 bases between. CDR3 sequence: CASSQTGPGRSPLHF. Written as DNA, the CDR3 is TGCGCCAGCAGCCAAACGGGACCCGGGAGATCACCCCTCCACTTT.

The J gene is TRBJ2-5, the V gene TRBV6-5; 7 positions match TRBD1. The junction had 9 bases not matched to a gene; V was cut back by 11 bases and J by 3 bases. In germline, CDR1 is MNHEY, CDR2 SVGAGI. The CDR3 covers 13 residues. The CDR3 protein is CAGRSGQKETQYF. Written as DNA, the CDR3 is TGTGCCGGACGGTCGGGACAGAAAGAGACCCAGTACTTC.

The rearrangement links TRBV6-5 to TRBJ2-3; TRBD1 matches 7 bases. The CDR3 contains 15 residues. Germline V CDR1 and CDR2: MNHEY, SVGAGI. V gave up 2 bases and J gave up 2 bases; unmatched junction bases: 4. The DNA of the CDR3 is TGTGCCAGCAGTTACGGGGACAGTGACACAGATACGCAGTATTTT. It translates to CASSYGDSDTDTQYF.

This clone occurred once. The V gene is TRBV9, the J gene TRBJ2-5; perhaps TRBD2 as D (5 bases). V dropped 7 bases and J dropped 5 bases, with 15 bases sitting between them. This CDR3 is 13 amino acids long. CDR1 and CDR2 (germline): SGDLS, YYNGEE. In nucleotides, the CDR3 is TGTGCCAGCGCCCCAAGCCCGGGGGAGACCCAGTACTTC. Its protein product is CASAPSPGETQYF.